The 25 T cell receptor beta chains given below trace back to one sample, sequenced in a study of cytomegalovirus exposure and HLA in healthy donors. The PCR used 60 Vbeta and 13 Jbeta primers. Measured with immunoSEQ multiplex PCR; TCRdb has only the in-frame clones, and not every one. The sample table sets out more than 95,000 clones. The specimen was PBMCs. Source of these receptors: a man aged 18 to 30 in good health and CMV-seronegative.

The chain recombines TRBV14 with TRBJ1-3, with a weak D call TRBD1 (6 bases). The CDR3 spans 16 residues. The V gene's germline CDR1 is SGHDN and CDR2 FVKESK. V lost 4 bases and J lost 4, with 17 bases in between. CDR3 sequence reads: CASSPSRGIGGNTIYF. The CDR3 DNA follows: TGTGCCAGCAGCCCCTCCAGGGGCATAGGCGGAAACACCATATATTTT.

This chain connects TRBV6-1 to TRBJ1-4; tentatively, D is TRBD1 (5 bases). Trimming took off 6 bases at V and 3 bases at J, with 11 bases between the two ends. CDR3 length equals 14 residues. Germline CDR1 MNHNS, CDR2 SASEGT. This chain's CDR3 is CASSPGFPNEKLFF. The CDR3 nucleotides read TGTGCCAGCAGCCCAGGGTTTCCTAATGAAAAACTGTTTTTT.

The J gene is TRBJ1-1, the V gene TRBV5-6, with a tentative D call TRBD1 (6 bases). With 4 bases removed from V and 5 bases from J, the gap between germline ends came to 15 bases. The germline CDR1 and CDR2 sequences are SGHDT and YYEEEE. The CDR3 is 14 amino acids. This CDR3 reads CASSPPDRYTEAFF. CDR3 DNA sequence: TGTGCCAGCAGCCCTCCCGACAGGTATACTGAAGCTTTCTTT.

The V call is TRBV5-6, the J call TRBJ1-5, with 9 bases identical to TRBD1. The ends lost 3 bases at V and 7 bases at J; junction bases unmatched: 8. CDR1 is SGHDT, CDR2 YYEEEE, per germline. The CDR3 has 15 residues. The CDR3 is CASSSGTGTGQPQHF. CDR3 sequence (DNA): TGTGCCAGCAGCTCCGGGACAGGGACGGGGCAGCCCCAGCATTTT.

Considering frequency, this clone is medium-sized. The same CDR3 can be traced to other DNA sequences in this sample. The chain links TRBV6-5 to TRBJ1-1; D may be TRBD1 (5 bases). V dropped 4 bases and J dropped 4 bases, with 16 bases sitting between them. This CDR3 is built from 15 residues. Per the germline V gene, CDR1 is MNHEY and CDR2 is SVGAGI. CDR3 bases: TGTGCCAGCAGTTGGACACCGGATAGGGCCACTGAAGCTTTCTTT. Translation: CASSWTPDRATEAFF.

The chain combines TRBV19 with TRBJ2-7, with D unclear. The CDR3 length is 15 residues. V was trimmed by 2 bases and J by 0 bases, leaving 11 bases between them. Germline CDR1 reads LNHDA; CDR2 reads SQIVND (reference sequence). DNA for the CDR3: TGTGCCAGTAGTATATCTGGGCCGAGCTCCTACGAGCAGTACTTC. Protein: CASSISGPSSYEQYF.

The chain is built from TRBV20-1 and TRBJ1-1; 7 bases align to TRBD1. Looked up from germline, CDR1 is DFQATT and CDR2 is SNEGSKA (reference sequence). This CDR3 comprises 11 residues. CDR3 amino acids: CRLAGGTEAFF. The CDR3 DNA follows: TGCAGGCTAGCAGGGGGGACTGAAGCTTTCTTT.

The V gene is TRBV29-1, the J gene TRBJ1-1; the D is unclear. The CDR3 is 11 amino acids. The V end lost 6 bases, the J end lost 6 bases, and 11 bases lay between the germline ends. CDR1 and CDR2 (germline): SQVTM, ANQGSEA. Here the CDR3 reads CSVVQVAEAFF. Here the CDR3 DNA reads TGCAGCGTCGTTCAGGTCGCTGAAGCTTTCTTT.

The chain uses TRBV27 and TRBJ1-2, with TRBD1 matching over 10 bases. The germline gives CDR1 MNHEY, CDR2 SMNVEV (reference sequence). The CDR3 loop spans 13 amino acids. V lost 5 bases to trimming and J lost 8 bases; unmatched junction nucleotides: 5. The CDR3 protein is CASSPRTGGGYTF. The CDR3 region has the DNA TGTGCCAGCAGTCCCCGGACAGGGGGAGGCTACACCTTC.

This rearrangement joins TRBV4-2 to TRBJ2-1; D perhaps matches TRBD2 (5 bases). The CDR3 is 16 amino acids. Germline CDR1 LGHNA, CDR2 YNFKEQ. V lost 4 bases and J lost 6, with 19 bases in between. DNA of the CDR3: TGTGCCAGCAGCCCGGCCCGGAGAGGGTCGGGCAATGAGCAGTTCTTC. It translates to CASSPARRGSGNEQFF.

The gene calls are TRBV4-1 and TRBJ2-5; 8 positions match TRBD2. CDR1 MGHRA and CDR2 YSYEKL come from the germline V gene. CDR3 length equals 13 residues. The V gene end was trimmed by 4 bases and the J gene end by 5 bases; junction bases not matched to a gene: 3. This chain's CDR3 is CASSLTGGETQYF. The CDR3 DNA is TGCGCCAGCAGCCTCACGGGGGGGGAGACCCAGTACTTC.

The chain uses TRBV5-1 and TRBJ2-6; 8 nucleotides line up with TRBD1. Trimming took 3 bases from V and 1 from J; bases not matched to a gene: 3. Germline V CDR1 and CDR2: SGHRS, YFSETQ. The CDR3 length is 16 residues. Here the CDR3 DNA reads TGCGCCAGCAGCTGGGACAGGAGATCTGGGGCCAACGTCCTGACTTTC. Amino acid sequence: CASSWDRRSGANVLTF.

The rearrangement uses TRBV11-2 and TRBJ1-2; a possible D gene is TRBD1 (6 bases). The CDR3 sequence is 15 residues long. Germline V gives CDR1 SGHAT, CDR2 FQNNGV. V was shortened by 2 bases and J by 5 bases, with 15 bases between the two germline ends. CDR3 amino acids: CASSLSSGGAYGYTF. CDR3 nucleotide sequence: TGTGCCAGCAGCTTAAGCTCGGGGGGCGCATATGGCTACACCTTC.

The chain joins TRBV7-2 to TRBJ1-1; D gene unclear. Trimming took 1 base from V and 5 from J, leaving 11 bases between them. Germline V gene lookup returns CDR1 SGHTA and CDR2 FQGNSA. This CDR3 spans 14 amino acids. The CDR3 loop is CASSLVPGGTEAFF. The CDR3 DNA reads as TGTGCCAGCAGCTTAGTGCCCGGAGGAACTGAAGCTTTCTTT.

The rearrangement links TRBV5-1 to TRBJ1-2, with 7 bases matching TRBD1. The V and J ends lost 0 bases and 5 bases, in that order; junction bases with no gene match: 7. The CDR3 totals 15 residues. Germline CDR1 SGHRS, CDR2 YFSETQ. CDR3 coding DNA: TGCGCCAGCAGCTTGGTTTCATGGGACAGTTATGGCTACACCTTC. It yields the protein CASSLVSWDSYGYTF.

The rearrangement links TRBV27 to TRBJ1-2, with 7 bases identical to TRBD1. CDR1 and CDR2 from the germline V gene are MNHEY and SMNVEV (reference sequence). V lost 6 bases and J lost 8; bases outside the gene matches: 15. The CDR3 sequence is 15 residues long. The CDR3 here is CASRLMGQSSYGYTF. DNA for the CDR3: TGTGCCAGCAGACTTATGGGACAGTCTAGTTACGGCTACACCTTC.

This sequence joins TRBV19 and TRBJ2-7; 8 nucleotides align to TRBD2. The germline CDR1 and CDR2 sequences are LNHDA and SQIVND (reference sequence). The CDR3 contains 13 residues. V shed 7 bases and J 5 bases; nucleotides not matched to a gene: 7. The CDR3 DNA is TGTGCCAGTAAAGTCAGCGGGAGTCACGAGCAGTACTTC. Translating gives CASKVSGSHEQYF.

CDR3 in amino acids: CANSVDGASYGYTF. In nucleotides, the CDR3 is TGTGCCAACTCGGTCGATGGGGCCTCATATGGCTACACCTTC. V usage is TRBV2 and J usage is TRBJ1-2; perhaps TRBD1 as D (5 bases). Per germline, CDR1 SNHLY and CDR2 FYNNEI. The CDR3 spans 14 residues. The V end lost 10 bases, the J end lost 5 bases, and 20 bases lay between the germline ends.

The rearrangement joins TRBV19 to TRBJ2-1, with 8 bases lining up with TRBD1. This CDR3 spans 15 amino acids. J lost 8 bases, V lost 5 bases, and 11 bases had no gene match. Per germline, CDR1 LNHDA and CDR2 SQIVND (reference sequence). The CDR3 sequence is CASSVGTGATHEQFF. In nucleotides, the CDR3 is TGTGCCAGTAGTGTAGGGACAGGTGCTACCCATGAGCAGTTCTTC.

The V call is TRBV5-6, the J call TRBJ1-4; D is undetermined. This CDR3 is 17 amino acids long. V was clipped by 2 bases and J by 7 bases, with 21 bases between them. In germline, CDR1 is SGHDT, CDR2 YYEEEE. The CDR3 sequence is CASSFRVVGNTGEKLFF. CDR3 coding DNA: TGTGCCAGCAGCTTTCGAGTGGTCGGGAACACGGGTGAAAAACTGTTTTTT.

The V gene is TRBV28, the J gene TRBJ2-7; 7 bases agree with TRBD1. The trim removed 4 bases at V and 3 bases at J, leaving 12 bases unmatched. The CDR3 runs 16 residues. Germline V gene sequence: CDR1 MDHEN, CDR2 SYDVKM. CDR3 nucleotides: TGTGCCAGCAGTTCACCTCCGGACAGGCCCTTCTACGAGCAGTACTTC. Residues: CASSSPPDRPFYEQYF.

The V call is TRBV5-1, the J call TRBJ1-1, with D uncertain. V lost 4 bases, J lost 0 bases, and 13 bases lay in between. Germline CDR1 SGHRS, CDR2 YFSETQ. CDR3 size: 15 residues. As DNA, the CDR3 is TGCGCCAGCAGCCTGGAGGGAGCGCTGAACACTGAAGCTTTCTTT. It specifies CASSLEGALNTEAFF.

The chain joins TRBV18 to TRBJ2-3; 7 positions match TRBD2. Trimming cost V 4 bases and J 0 bases; bases outside gene matches: 4. The CDR3 spans 15 residues. Per germline, CDR1 KGHSH and CDR2 LQKENI. The CDR3 coding sequence is TGTGCCAGCTCACTTTACGGGAGGAGCACAGATACGCAGTATTTT. Translation gives CASSLYGRSTDTQYF.

The chain joins TRBV9 to TRBJ2-5; TRBD2 matches 16 bases. Per germline, CDR1 SGDLS and CDR2 YYNGEE. V lost 2 bases and J lost 1; bases outside the gene matches: 2. CDR3 size: 17 residues. For the CDR3, the DNA is TGTGCCAGCAGCGTCGGGACTAGCGGGGGGGCCCAAGAGACCCAGTACTTC. Translating it yields CASSVGTSGGAQETQYF.

The chain recombines TRBV7-9 with TRBJ1-2; a possible D gene is TRBD1 (6 bases). Deletions cut 2 bases from V and 4 bases from J, with 11 bases between. Per germline, CDR1 SEHNR and CDR2 FQNEAQ (reference sequence). The length of the CDR3 is 14 residues. The DNA for the CDR3 is TGTGCCAGCAGCTTATTTGGGGACACCTATGGCTACACCTTC. Its protein is CASSLFGDTYGYTF. Full variable domain (missing parts from reference TRBV7-9 and TRBJ1-2): DTGVSQNPRHKITKRGQNVTFRCDPISEHNRLYWYRQTLGQGPEFLTYFQNEAQLEKSRLLSDRFSAERPKGSFSTLEIQRTEQGDSAMYLCASSLFGDTYGYTFGSGTRLTVV.